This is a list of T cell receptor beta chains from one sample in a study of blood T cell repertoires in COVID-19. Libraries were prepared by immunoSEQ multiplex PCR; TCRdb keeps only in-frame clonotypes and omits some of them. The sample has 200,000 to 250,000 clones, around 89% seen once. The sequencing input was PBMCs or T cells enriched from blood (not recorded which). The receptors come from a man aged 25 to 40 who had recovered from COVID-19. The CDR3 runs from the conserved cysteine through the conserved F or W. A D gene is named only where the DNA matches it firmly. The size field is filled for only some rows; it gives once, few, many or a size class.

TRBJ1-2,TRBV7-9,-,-,CASSLSLRNINYGYTF,TGTGCCAGCAGCTTAAGTTTGCGGAATATTAACTATGGCTACACCTTC
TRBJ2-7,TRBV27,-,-,CASSLSMTVGLRLEQYF,TGTGCCAGCAGTTTATCCATGACAGTCGGATTGAGACTCGAGCAGTACTTC
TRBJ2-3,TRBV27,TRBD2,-,CASSPQVGRTDTQYF,TGTGCCAGCAGTCCACAAGTCGGGAGGACAGATACGCAGTATTTT
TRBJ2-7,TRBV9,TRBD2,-,CASSEGTSVDYEQYF,TGTGCCAGCAGCGAGGGGACTAGCGTAGACTACGAGCAGTACTTC
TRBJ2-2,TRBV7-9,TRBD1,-,CASSLIGQGNRGELFF,TGTGCCAGCAGCTTAATTGGACAGGGCAATCGCGGGGAGCTGTTTTTT
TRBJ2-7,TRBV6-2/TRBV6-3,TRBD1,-,CASSYSTGVTYEQYF,TGTGCCAGCAGTTACTCAACAGGGGTCACCTACGAGCAGTACTTC
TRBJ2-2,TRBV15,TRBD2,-,CATSRDSLAGYFGANTGELFF,TGTGCCACCAGCAGAGATTCGCTAGCGGGATATTTTGGGGCGAACACCGGGGAGCTGTTTTTT
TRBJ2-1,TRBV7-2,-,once,CASSITGGLINEQFF,TGTGCCAGCAGCATCACAGGGGGACTAATCAATGAGCAGTTCTTC
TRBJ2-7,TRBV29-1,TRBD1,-,CSVTGQGFAYEQYF,TGCAGCGTGACGGGACAGGGTTTTGCCTACGAGCAGTACTTC
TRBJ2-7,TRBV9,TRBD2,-,CASSVGQGGTYEQYF,TGTGCCAGCAGCGTAGGGCAGGGAGGGACTTACGAGCAGTACTTC
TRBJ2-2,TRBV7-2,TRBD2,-,CASSSTGLLRVGNTGELFF,TGTGCCAGCAGCTCCACGGGACTACTGCGAGTAGGGAACACCGGGGAGCTGTTTTTT
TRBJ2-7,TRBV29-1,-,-,CSVEEDEREQYF,TGCAGCGTTGAAGAAGACGAGCGGGAGCAGTACTTC
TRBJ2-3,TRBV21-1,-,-,CASSKNLAEREFPSTDTQYF,TGTGCCAGCAGCAAAAACCTAGCGGAGCGGGAGTTTCCTAGCACAGATACGCAGTATTTT
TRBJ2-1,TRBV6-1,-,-,CASSDVFGNEQFF,TGTGCCAGCAGTGATGTTTTCGGGAATGAGCAGTTCTTC
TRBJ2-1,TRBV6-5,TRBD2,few,CASSTSGGAGEQFF,TGTGCCAGCAGTACTAGCGGGGGGGCGGGTGAGCAGTTCTTC
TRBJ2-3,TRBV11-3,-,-,CASSLRTASGTDTQYF,TGTGCCAGCAGCTTAAGGACAGCCTCGGGGACAGATACGCAGTATTTT
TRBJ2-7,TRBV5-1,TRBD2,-,CASSSASSGPSYEQYF,TGCGCCAGCAGCTCAGCGTCTAGCGGGCCTTCCTACGAGCAGTACTTC
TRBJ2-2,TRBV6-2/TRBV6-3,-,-,CASSPLLAANTGELFF,TGTGCCAGCAGTCCCCTTCTGGCGGCGAACACCGGGGAGCTGTTTTTT
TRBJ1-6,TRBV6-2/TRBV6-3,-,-,CASSYSEGELPPLHF,TGTGCCAGCAGTTACTCGGAAGGAGAGCTACCACCCCTCCACTTT
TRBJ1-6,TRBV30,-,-,CAWGESAANSPLHF,TGTGCCTGGGGGGAATCGGCGGCTAATTCACCCCTCCACTTT
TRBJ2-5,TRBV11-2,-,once,CASSSPAPGISKETQYF,TGTGCCAGCAGCTCGCCCGCGCCAGGTATTTCAAAAGAGACCCAGTACTTC
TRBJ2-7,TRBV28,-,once,CASSLGLMSSYEQYF,TGTGCCAGCAGCCTGGGACTGATGAGCTCCTACGAGCAGTACTTC
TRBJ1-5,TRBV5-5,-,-,CASSLVARGSNQPQHF,TGTGCCAGCAGCTTGGTAGCAAGGGGTAGCAATCAGCCCCAGCATTTT
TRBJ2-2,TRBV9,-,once,CASSVDGNTGELFF,TGTGCCAGCAGCGTAGACGGGAACACCGGGGAGCTGTTTTTT
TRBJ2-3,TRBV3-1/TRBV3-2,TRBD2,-,CASSQRRIQRGGPSSTDTQYF,TGTGCCAGCAGCCAGCGCCGGATCCAGCGGGGGGGACCATCTAGCACAGATACGCAGTATTTT
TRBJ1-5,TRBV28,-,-,CASSLLPSGNQPQHF,TGTGCCAGCAGTTTATTGCCGAGCGGCAATCAGCCCCAGCATTTT
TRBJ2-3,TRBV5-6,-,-,CASSLAACRKDTQYF,TGTGCCAGCAGCTTGGCCGCTTGCAGGAAGGATACGCAGTATTTT
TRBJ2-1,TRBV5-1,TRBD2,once,CASSLSPVSGGLYNEQFF,TGCGCCAGCAGCTTATCCCCGGTTAGCGGGGGGCTCTACAATGAGCAGTTCTTC
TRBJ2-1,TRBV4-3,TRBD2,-,CASSPLAGGSGFDEQFF,TGCGCCAGCAGCCCGCTAGCGGGAGGCTCTGGTTTCGATGAGCAGTTCTTC
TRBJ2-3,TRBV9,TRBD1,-,CASSVDRGNTDTQYF,TGTGCCAGCAGCGTAGACAGGGGGAACACAGATACGCAGTATTTT
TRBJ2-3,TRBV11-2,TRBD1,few,CASSLDHGRGRLDTQYF,TGTGCCAGCAGCTTAGATCATGGCAGGGGGCGTTTGGATACGCAGTATTTT
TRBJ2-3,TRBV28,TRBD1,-,CASSSPYRGTTDTQYF,TGTGCCAGCAGTTCCCCCTACAGGGGGACCACAGATACGCAGTATTTT
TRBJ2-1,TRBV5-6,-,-,CASSLAIGHKTNEQFF,TGTGCCAGCAGCTTGGCTATTGGACACAAAACGAATGAGCAGTTCTTC
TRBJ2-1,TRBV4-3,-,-,CASSRTPGADEQFF,TGCGCCAGCAGCCGAACCCCGGGAGCGGATGAGCAGTTCTTC
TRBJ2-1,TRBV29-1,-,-,CSVEARGPEQFF,TGCAGCGTTGAAGCTCGGGGTCCCGAGCAGTTCTTC
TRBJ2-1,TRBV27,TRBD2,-,CASRWGAGLYYEQFF,TGTGCCAGCAGATGGGGAGCGGGACTTTACTATGAGCAGTTCTTC
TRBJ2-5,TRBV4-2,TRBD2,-,CASSQDPGLAVETQYF,TGTGCCAGCAGCCAAGACCCGGGACTAGCGGTTGAGACCCAGTACTTC
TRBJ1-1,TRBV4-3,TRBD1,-,CASSQDRGRPPLDTEAFF,TGCGCCAGCAGCCAGGACAGGGGGCGCCCCCCCCTAGACACTGAAGCTTTCTTT
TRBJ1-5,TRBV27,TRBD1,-,CASSSTGVGQPQHF,TGTGCCAGCAGTAGTACAGGGGTCGGACAGCCCCAGCATTTT
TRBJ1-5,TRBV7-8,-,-,CASSLGRQENQPQHF,TGTGCCAGCAGCTTAGGGCGACAAGAAAACCAGCCCCAGCATTTT
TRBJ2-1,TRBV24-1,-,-,CATSDYFFGVQFF,TGTGCCACCAGTGACTACTTTTTCGGTGTGCAGTTCTTC
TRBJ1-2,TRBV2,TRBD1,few,CASLRDRTNYGYTF,TGTGCCAGCCTCCGGGACAGAACCAACTATGGCTACACCTTC
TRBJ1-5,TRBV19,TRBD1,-,CASSPRDSEIYSNQPQHF,TGTGCCAGTAGTCCCCGGGACAGTGAGATTTATAGCAATCAGCCCCAGCATTTT
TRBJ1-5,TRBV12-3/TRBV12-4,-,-,CASSPIANQPQHF,TGTGCCAGCAGCCCGATAGCCAATCAGCCCCAGCATTTT
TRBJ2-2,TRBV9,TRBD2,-,CASSVRIAGGNTGELFF,TGTGCCAGCAGCGTCCGGATAGCGGGGGGGAACACCGGGGAGCTGTTTTTT
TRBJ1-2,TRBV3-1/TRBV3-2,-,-,CASSQEGGAWGYTF,TGTGCCAGCAGCCAAGAGGGGGGGGCCTGGGGCTACACCTTC
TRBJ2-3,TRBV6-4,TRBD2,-,CASSDSTSGSTDTQYF,TGTGCCAGCAGTGACTCGACTAGCGGGAGCACAGATACGCAGTATTTT
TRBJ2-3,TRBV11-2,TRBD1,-,CASSPGRTGVWTDTQYF,TGTGCCAGCAGCCCCGGAAGAACAGGGGTTTGGACAGATACGCAGTATTTT
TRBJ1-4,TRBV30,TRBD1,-,CALDPDRGYKKLFF,TGTGCCTTGGACCCGGACAGGGGGTATAAAAAACTGTTTTTT
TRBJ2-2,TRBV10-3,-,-,CAISWAGNTGELFF,TGTGCCATCAGTTGGGCCGGGAACACCGGGGAGCTGTTTTTT
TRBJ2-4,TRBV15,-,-,CATSRDLRQSENIQYF,TGTGCCACCAGCAGAGATTTACGGCAAAGCGAAAACATTCAGTACTTC
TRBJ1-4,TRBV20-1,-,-,CSASLAGYEKLFF,TGCAGTGCTAGTCTTGCAGGGTATGAAAAACTGTTTTTT